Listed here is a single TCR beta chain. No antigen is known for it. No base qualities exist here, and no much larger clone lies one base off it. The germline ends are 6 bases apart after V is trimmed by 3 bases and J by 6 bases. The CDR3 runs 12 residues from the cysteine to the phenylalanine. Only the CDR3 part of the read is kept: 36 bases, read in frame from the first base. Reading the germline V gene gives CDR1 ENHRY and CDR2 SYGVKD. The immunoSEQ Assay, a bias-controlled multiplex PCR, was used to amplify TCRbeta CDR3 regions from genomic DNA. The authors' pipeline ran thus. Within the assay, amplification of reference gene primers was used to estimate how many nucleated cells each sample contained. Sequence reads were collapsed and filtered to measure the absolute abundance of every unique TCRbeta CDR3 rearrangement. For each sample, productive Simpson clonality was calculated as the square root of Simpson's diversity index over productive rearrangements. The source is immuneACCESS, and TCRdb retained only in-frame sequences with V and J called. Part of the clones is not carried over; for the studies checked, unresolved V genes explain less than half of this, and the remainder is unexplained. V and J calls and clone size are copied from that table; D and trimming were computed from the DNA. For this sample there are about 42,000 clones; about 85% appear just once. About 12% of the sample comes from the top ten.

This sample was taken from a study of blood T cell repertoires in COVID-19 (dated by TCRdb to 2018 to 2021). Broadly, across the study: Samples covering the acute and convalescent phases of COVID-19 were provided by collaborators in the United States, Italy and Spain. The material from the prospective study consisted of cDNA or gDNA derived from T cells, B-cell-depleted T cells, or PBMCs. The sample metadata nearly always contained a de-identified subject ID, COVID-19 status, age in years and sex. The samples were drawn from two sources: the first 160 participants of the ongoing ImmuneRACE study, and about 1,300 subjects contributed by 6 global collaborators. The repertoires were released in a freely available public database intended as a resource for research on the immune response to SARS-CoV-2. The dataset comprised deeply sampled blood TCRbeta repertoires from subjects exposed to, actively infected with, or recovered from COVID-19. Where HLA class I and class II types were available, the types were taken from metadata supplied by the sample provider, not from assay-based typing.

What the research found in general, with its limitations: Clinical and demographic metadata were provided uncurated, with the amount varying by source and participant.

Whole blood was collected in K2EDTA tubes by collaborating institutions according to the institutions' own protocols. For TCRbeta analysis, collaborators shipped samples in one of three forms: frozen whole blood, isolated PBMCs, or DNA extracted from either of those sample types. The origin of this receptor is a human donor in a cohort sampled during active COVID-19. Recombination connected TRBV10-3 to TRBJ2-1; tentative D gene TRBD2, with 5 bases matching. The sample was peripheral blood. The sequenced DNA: TGTGCCATCAGTGAAACTAGCAATGAGCAGTTCTTC. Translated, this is CAISETSNEQFF.